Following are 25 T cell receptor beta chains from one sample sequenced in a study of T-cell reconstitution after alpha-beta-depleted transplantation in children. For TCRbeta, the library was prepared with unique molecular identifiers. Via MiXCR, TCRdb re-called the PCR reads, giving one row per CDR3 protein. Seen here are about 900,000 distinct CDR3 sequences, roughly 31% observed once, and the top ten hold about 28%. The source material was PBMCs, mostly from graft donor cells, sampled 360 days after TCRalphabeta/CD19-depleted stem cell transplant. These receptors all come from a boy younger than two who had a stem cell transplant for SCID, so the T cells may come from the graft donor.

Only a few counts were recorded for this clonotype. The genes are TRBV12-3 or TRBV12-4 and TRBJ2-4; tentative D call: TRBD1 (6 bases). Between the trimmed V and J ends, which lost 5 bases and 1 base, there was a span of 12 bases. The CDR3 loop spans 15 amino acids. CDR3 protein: CASSQGTLAKNIQYF. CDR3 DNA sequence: TGTGCCAGCAGTCAGGGGACACTGGCCAAAAACATTCAGTACTTC.

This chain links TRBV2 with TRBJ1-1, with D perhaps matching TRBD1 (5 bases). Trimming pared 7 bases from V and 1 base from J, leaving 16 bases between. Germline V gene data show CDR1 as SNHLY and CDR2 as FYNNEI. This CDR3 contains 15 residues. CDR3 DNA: TGTGCCAGCACCTCACCAAAGCAGGGGAACACTGAAGCTTTCTTT. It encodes CASTSPKQGNTEAFF.

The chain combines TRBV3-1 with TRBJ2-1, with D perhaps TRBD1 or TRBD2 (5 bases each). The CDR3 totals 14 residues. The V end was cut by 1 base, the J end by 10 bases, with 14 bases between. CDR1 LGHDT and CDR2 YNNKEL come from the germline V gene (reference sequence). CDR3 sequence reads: CASSQGIWGSEQFF. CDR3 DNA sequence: TGTGCCAGCAGCCAAGGAATCTGGGGGTCGGAGCAGTTCTTC.

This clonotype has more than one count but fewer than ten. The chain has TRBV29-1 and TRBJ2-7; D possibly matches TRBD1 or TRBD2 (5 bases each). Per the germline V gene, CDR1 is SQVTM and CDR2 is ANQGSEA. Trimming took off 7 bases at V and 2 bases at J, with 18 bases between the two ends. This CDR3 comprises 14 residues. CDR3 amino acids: CSARRNRSPYEQYF. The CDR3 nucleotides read TGCAGCGCCCGGAGGAACAGGTCTCCCTACGAGCAGTACTTC.

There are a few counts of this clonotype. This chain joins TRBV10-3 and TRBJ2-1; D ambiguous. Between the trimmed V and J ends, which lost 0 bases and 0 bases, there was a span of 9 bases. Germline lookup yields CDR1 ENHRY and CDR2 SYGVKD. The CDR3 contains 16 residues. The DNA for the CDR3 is TGTGCCATCAGTGAGTCCGGCTCGAGCTCCTACAATGAGCAGTTCTTC. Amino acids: CAISESGSSSYNEQFF.

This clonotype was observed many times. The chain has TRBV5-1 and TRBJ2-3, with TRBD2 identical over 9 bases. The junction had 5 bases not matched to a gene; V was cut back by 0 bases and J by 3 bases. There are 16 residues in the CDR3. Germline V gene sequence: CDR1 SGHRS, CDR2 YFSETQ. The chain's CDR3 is CASSLGLAGRTDTQYF. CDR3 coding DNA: TGCGCCAGCAGCTTGGGTCTAGCGGGGAGGACAGATACGCAGTATTTT. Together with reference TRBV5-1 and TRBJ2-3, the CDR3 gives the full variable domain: KAGVTQTPRYLIKTRGQQVTLSCSPISGHRSVSWYQQTPGQGLQFLFEYFSETQRNKGNFPGRFSGRQFSNSRSEMNVSTLELGDSALYLCASSLGLAGRTDTQYFGPGTRLTVL.

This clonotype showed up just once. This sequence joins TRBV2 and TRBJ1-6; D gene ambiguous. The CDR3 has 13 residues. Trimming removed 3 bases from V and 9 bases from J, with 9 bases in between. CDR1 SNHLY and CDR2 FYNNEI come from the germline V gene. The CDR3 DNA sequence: TGTGCCAGCAGTGATGATGGACTTTCACCCCTCCACTTT. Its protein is CASSDDGLSPLHF.

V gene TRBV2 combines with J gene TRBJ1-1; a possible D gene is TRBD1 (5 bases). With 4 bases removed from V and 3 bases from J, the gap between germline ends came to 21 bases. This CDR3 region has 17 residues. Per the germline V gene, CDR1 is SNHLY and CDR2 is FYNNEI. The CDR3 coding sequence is TGTGCCAGCAGTGGGACCCTTGACAGCGGCGGGGACACTGAAGCTTTCTTT. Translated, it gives CASSGTLDSGGDTEAFF.

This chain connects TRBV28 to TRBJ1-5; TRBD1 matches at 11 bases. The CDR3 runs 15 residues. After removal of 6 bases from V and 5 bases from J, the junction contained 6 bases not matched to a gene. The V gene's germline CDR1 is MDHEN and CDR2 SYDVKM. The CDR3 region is CASRDPGQGDQPQHF. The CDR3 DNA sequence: TGTGCCAGCAGGGACCCGGGACAGGGGGATCAGCCCCAGCATTTT. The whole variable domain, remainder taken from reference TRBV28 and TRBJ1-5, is DVKVTQSSRYLVKRTGEKVFLECVQDMDHENMFWYRQDPGLGLRLIYFSYDVKMKEKGDIPEGYSVSREKKERFSLILESASTNQTSMYLCASRDPGQGDQPQHFGDGTRLSIL.

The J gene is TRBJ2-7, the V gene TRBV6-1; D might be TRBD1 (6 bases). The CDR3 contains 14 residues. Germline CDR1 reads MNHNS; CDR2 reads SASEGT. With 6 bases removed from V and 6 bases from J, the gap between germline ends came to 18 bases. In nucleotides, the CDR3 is TGTGCCAGCAGCACCCTGACAGGTTCGGGCGAGCAGTACTTC. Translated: CASSTLTGSGEQYF.

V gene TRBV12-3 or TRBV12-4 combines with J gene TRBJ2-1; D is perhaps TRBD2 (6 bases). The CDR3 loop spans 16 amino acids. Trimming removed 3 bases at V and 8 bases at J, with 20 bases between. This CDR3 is CASSFFGGALHDEQFF. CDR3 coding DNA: TGTGCCAGCAGTTTCTTCGGGGGAGCCCTACATGATGAGCAGTTCTTC.

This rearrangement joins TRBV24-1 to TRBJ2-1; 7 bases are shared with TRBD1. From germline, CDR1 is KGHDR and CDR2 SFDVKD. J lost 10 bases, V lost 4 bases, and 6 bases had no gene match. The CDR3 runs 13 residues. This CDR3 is CATSDVTGDEQFF. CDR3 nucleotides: TGTGCCACCAGTGACGTAACAGGGGACGAGCAGTTCTTC.

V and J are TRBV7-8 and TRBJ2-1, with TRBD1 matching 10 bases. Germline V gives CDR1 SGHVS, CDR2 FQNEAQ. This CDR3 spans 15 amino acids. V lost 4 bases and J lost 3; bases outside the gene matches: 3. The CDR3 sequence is CASSSRTGGYNEQFF. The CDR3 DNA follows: TGTGCCAGCAGCTCCCGGACAGGGGGCTACAATGAGCAGTTCTTC.

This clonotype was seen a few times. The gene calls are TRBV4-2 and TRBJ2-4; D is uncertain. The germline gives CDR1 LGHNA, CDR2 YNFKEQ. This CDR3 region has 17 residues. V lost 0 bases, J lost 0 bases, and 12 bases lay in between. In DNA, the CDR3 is TGTGCCAGCAGCCAAGAGGGTGGCTCTTTAGCCAAAAACATTCAGTACTTC. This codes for CASSQEGGSLAKNIQYF.

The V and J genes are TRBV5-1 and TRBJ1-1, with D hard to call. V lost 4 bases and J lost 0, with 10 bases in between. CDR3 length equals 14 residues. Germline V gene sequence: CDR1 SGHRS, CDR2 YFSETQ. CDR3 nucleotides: TGCGCCAGCAGCCGAGTAGGGTTGAACACTGAAGCTTTCTTT. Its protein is CASSRVGLNTEAFF.

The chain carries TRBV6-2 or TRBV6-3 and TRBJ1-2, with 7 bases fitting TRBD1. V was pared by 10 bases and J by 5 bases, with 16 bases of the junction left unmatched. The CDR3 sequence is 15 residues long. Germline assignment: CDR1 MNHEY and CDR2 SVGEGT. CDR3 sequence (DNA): TGTGCCACCACGCCGGCCGGGACAGCCATATATGGCTACACCTTC. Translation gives CATTPAGTAIYGYTF.

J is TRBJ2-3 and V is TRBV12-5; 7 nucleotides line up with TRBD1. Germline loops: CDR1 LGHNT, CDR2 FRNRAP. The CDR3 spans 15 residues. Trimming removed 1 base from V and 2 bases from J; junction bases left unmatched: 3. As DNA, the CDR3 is TGTGCTAGTGGTTTGGAGGGGGCCATCACAGATACGCAGTATTTT. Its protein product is CASGLEGAITDTQYF.

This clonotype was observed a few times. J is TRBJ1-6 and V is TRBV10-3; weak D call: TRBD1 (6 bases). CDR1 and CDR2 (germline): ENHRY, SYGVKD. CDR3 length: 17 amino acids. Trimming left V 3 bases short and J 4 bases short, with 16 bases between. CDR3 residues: CAISDATGRPYNSPLHF. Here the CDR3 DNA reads TGTGCCATCAGTGACGCGACAGGCCGGCCATATAATTCACCCCTCCACTTT.

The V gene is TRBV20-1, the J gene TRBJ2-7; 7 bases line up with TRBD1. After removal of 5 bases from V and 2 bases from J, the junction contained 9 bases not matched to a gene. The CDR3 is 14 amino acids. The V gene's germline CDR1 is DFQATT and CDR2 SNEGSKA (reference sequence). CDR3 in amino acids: CSAHPDRVPYEQYF. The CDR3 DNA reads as TGCAGTGCTCACCCTGACAGGGTACCCTACGAGCAGTACTTC.

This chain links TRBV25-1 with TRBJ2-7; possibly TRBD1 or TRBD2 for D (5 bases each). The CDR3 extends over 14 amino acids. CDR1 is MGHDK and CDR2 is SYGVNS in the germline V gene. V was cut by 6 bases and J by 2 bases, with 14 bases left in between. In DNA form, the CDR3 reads TGTGCCAGCAGGAGTCAGGGACGTGCCTACGAGCAGTACTTC. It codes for CASRSQGRAYEQYF.

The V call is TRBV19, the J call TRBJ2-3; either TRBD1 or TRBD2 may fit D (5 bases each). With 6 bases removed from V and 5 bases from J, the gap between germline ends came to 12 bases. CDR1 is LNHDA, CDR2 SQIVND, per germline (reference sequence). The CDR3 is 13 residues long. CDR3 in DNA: TGTGCCAGTAGACGGGGCCCCGGAGATACGCAGTATTTT. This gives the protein CASRRGPGDTQYF.

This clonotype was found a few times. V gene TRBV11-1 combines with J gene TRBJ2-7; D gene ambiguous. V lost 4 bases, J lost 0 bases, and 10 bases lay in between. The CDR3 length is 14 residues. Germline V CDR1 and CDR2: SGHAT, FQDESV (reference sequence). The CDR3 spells CASSSDGLSYEQYF. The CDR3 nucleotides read TGTGCCAGCAGCTCGGACGGCCTCTCCTACGAGCAGTACTTC.

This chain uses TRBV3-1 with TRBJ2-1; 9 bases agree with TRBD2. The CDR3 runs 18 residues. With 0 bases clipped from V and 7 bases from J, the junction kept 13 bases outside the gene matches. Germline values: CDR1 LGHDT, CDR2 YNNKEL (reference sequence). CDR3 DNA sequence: TGTGCCAGCAGCCAAGAATATCTCCCGGCGGGGGGGCATAATGAGCAGTTCTTC. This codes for CASSQEYLPAGGHNEQFF.

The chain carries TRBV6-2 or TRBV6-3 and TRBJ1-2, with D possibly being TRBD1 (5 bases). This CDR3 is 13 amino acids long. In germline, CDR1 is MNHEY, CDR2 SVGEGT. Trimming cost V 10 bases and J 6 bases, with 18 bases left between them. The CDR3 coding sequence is TGTGCCACCTTGCTGGCCTCAGGGAATGGCTACACCTTC. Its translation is CATLLASGNGYTF.

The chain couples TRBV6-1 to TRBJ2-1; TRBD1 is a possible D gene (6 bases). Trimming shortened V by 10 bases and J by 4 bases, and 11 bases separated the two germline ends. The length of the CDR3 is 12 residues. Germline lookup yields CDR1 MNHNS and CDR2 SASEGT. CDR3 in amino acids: CATGHLYNEQFF. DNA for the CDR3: TGTGCCACGGGACACCTTTACAATGAGCAGTTCTTC.